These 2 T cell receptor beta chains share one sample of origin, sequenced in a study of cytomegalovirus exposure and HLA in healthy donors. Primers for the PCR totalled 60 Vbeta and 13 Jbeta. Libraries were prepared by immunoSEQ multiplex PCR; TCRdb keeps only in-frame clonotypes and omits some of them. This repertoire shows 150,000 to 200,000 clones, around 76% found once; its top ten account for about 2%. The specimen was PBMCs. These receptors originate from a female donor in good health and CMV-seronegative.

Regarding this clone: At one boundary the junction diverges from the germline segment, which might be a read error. The DNA of the CDR3 is TGTGCCAGCAGTGGGCACCTAGGGAGGGAGACCCGGTACTTC. It encodes CASSGHLGRETRYF. The gene calls are TRBV6-1 and TRBJ2-5; TRBD2 agrees at 7 bases. Germline-derived CDR1 and CDR2 are MNHNS and SASEGT. The CDR3 consists of 14 residues.

The CDR3 sequence is CASSQGGNTIYF. DNA for the CDR3: TGTGCCAGTAGTCAGGGTGGAAACACCATATATTTT. This chain joins TRBV19 and TRBJ1-3; D possibly corresponds to TRBD1 (5 bases). Per the germline V gene, CDR1 is LNHDA and CDR2 is SQIVND (reference sequence). V was pared by 5 bases and J by 3 bases, with 5 bases between. CDR3 length: 12 residues.